This T cell receptor (beta chain) comes out of a study of T cells of healthy individuals. CDR3 size: 17 residues. Trimming cost V 3 bases and J 1 base; bases outside gene matches: 9. In germline, CDR1 is DFQATT, CDR2 SNEGSKA (reference sequence). TCRdb re-called the 5' RACE reads through MiXCR, storing one row per CDR3 protein. The top ten clones hold roughly 15% of a sample with 50,000 to 55,000 distinct CDR3 sequences, around 15% of them seen once. This clonotype has only a few counts. This receptor was taken from a human donor in good health. The V gene is TRBV20-1, the J gene TRBJ2-3, with TRBD2 matching 11 bases. In DNA form, the CDR3 reads TGCAGTGCTAGCGGGCTAGCGGGGGGCCGGGGCACAGATACGCAGTATTTT. Its protein product is CSASGLAGGRGTDTQYF.